This is a list of T cell receptor beta chains from one sample in a study of cytomegalovirus exposure and HLA in healthy donors. Here immunoSEQ multiplex PCR was the method, and the copy in TCRdb shows in-frame clones only, minus some. This table has 160,000 or so clones, 81% appearing once. What was sequenced was PBMCs. Receptor source: a man aged 45-65 years in good health and CMV-seropositive. Both conserved end residues are part of each CDR3. D genes are given only for firm matches. Not every row has a clone size; where given, it reads once, few, many or a size class.

NA TRBJ2-1 TRBV6-1 NA TGTGCCAGCAGTGAGGGTGGGAGTGGAAATGAGCAGTTCTTC CASSEGGSGNEQFF
TRBD1 TRBJ2-1 TRBV4-1 few TGCGCCAGCAGCCCCGACAGGGGAAGAATCTATGAGCAGTTCTTC CASSPDRGRIYEQFF
TRBD1 TRBJ1-2 TRBV6-5 few TGTGCCAGCAGACCTCCGGGACAGGGTGGCTATGGCTACACCTTC CASRPPGQGGYGYTF
NA TRBJ2-5 TRBV28 NA TGTGCCAGCTCGGGAGCCACAGAGACCCAGTACTTC CASSGATETQYF
NA TRBJ2-1 TRBV6-1 NA TGTGGGACCACGGTTTTATCGGGGGATGAGCAGTTCTTC CGTTVLSGDEQFF
TRBD2 TRBJ2-1 TRBV5-1 NA TGCGCCAGCAGCCACGGTCCTAGCGGGGAGGGTTACAATGAGCAGTTCTTC CASSHGPSGEGYNEQFF
TRBD1 TRBJ1-4 TRBV28 NA TGTGCCAGCCATCGGGGACAGGGAAAACTGTTTTTT CASHRGQGKLFF
NA TRBJ2-1 TRBV29-1 NA TGCAGCGTTAAATCAGGCCCTAATGAGCAGTTCTTC CSVKSGPNEQFF
NA TRBJ2-5 TRBV12-5 once TGTGCTAGTGGTTTGAGTGGGGGGGAGACCCAGTACTTC CASGLSGGETQYF
TRBD2 TRBJ2-7 TRBV28 NA TGTGCCAGCAGTTTACGGGGGCGTCGGGAGGGCAGCTACGAGCAGTACTTC CASSLRGRREGSYEQYF
NA TRBJ2-1 TRBV7-3 NA TGTGCCAGCAGCTTAGGGAGACCCCCCTACAATGAGCAGTTCTTC CASSLGRPPYNEQFF
TRBD1 TRBJ2-1 TRBV28 NA TGTGCCAGCAGTACCCTGACAGGGTCCTACAATGAGCAGTTCTTC CASSTLTGSYNEQFF
TRBD2 TRBJ2-1 TRBV5-6 NA TGTGCCAGCAGCGTGGGCCGGCAGCGGGGGGGCCAAAATGAGCAGTTCTTC CASSVGRQRGGQNEQFF
TRBD2 TRBJ2-1 TRBV28 NA TGTGCCAGCAGTACAACATTAATATCTAGCGGGGGCTACAATGAGCAGTTCTTC CASSTTLISSGGYNEQFF
TRBD1 TRBJ2-5 TRBV4-2 NA TGTGCCAGCAGCCTAAAATACCTCGACAGGGTTCAAGAGACCCAGTACTTC CASSLKYLDRVQETQYF